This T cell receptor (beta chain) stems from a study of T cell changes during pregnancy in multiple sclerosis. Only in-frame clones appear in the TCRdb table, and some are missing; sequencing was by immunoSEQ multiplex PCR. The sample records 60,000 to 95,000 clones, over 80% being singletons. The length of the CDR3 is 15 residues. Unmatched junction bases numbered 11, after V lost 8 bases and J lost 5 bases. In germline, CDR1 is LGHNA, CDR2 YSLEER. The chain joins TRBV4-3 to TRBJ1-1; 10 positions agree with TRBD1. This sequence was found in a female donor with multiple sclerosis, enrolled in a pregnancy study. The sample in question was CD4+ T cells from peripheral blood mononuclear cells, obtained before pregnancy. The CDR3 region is CASRGSGTGVTEAFF. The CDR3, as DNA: TGCGCCAGCCGGGGATCCGGGACAGGGGTTACTGAAGCTTTCTTT.